The rows below give T cell receptor beta chains drawn from one sample of a study of cytomegalovirus exposure and HLA in healthy donors. Clones were sequenced by immunoSEQ multiplex PCR, and TCRdb holds only the in-frame ones, with some missing. The sample shows over 100,000 clones, about 70% of them seen only once. Sequenced sample: PBMCs. The receptors originated from a woman aged 40 to 50 in good health and CMV-seronegative. Each CDR3 is given with its conserved first and last residue. The order of the fields is clone size, J gene, D gene, V gene, CDR3 protein, CDR3 DNA. D genes are given only for firm matches. Not every row has a clone size; where given, it reads once, few, many or a size class.

abundance: few
j_gene: TRBJ1-6
d_gene: .
v_gene: TRBV7-8
CDR3aa: CASSLVGARSDSPLHF
CDR3nt: TGTGCCAGCAGCTTAGTGGGGGCGCGTTCGGATTCACCCCTCCACTTT

abundance: .
j_gene: TRBJ2-7
d_gene: TRBD2
v_gene: TRBV4-1
CDR3aa: CASSQAPSGDLYEQYF
CDR3nt: TGCGCCAGCAGCCAAGCGCCTAGCGGGGACCTCTACGAGCAGTACTTC

abundance: few
j_gene: TRBJ1-1
d_gene: .
v_gene: TRBV4-1
CDR3aa: CASSQGARGRSGAEAFF
CDR3nt: TGCGCCAGCAGCCAAGGAGCCCGAGGGCGGTCGGGTGCTGAAGCTTTCTTT

abundance: .
j_gene: TRBJ1-2
d_gene: TRBD1
v_gene: TRBV25-1
CDR3aa: CASSEGDRGIYGYTF
CDR3nt: TGTGCCAGCAGTGAGGGGGACAGGGGGATCTATGGCTACACCTTC

abundance: .
j_gene: TRBJ1-4
d_gene: .
v_gene: TRBV18
CDR3aa: CASARSFATNEKLFF
CDR3nt: TGTGCCAGCGCCCGGTCCTTTGCAACTAATGAAAAACTGTTTTTT

abundance: .
j_gene: TRBJ1-1
d_gene: .
v_gene: TRBV28
CDR3aa: CASSFYGPERHTEAFF
CDR3nt: TGTGCCAGCAGTTTCTACGGTCCTGAGCGGCACACTGAAGCTTTCTTT

abundance: .
j_gene: TRBJ1-2
d_gene: TRBD1
v_gene: TRBV28
CDR3aa: CASSLWGDRDMDGYTF
CDR3nt: TGTGCCAGCAGTTTATGGGGGGACAGGGATATGGATGGCTACACCTTC

abundance: .
j_gene: TRBJ1-4
d_gene: TRBD1
v_gene: TRBV29-1
CDR3aa: CSVKQGGEKLFF
CDR3nt: TGCAGCGTTAAACAGGGGGGAGAAAAACTGTTTTTT

abundance: .
j_gene: TRBJ1-1
d_gene: TRBD1
v_gene: TRBV2
CDR3aa: CASSPYRQGETEAFF
CDR3nt: TGTGCCAGCAGCCCCTATCGACAGGGGGAGACTGAAGCTTTCTTT

abundance: .
j_gene: TRBJ1-2
d_gene: .
v_gene: TRBV19
CDR3aa: CASSSGGYTF
CDR3nt: TGTGCCAGTAGTTCGGGTGGCTACACCTTC

abundance: .
j_gene: TRBJ1-6
d_gene: .
v_gene: TRBV4-1
CDR3aa: CASSQARAPNSSPLHF
CDR3nt: TGCGCCAGCAGCCAAGCGAGGGCCCCTAATAGTTCACCCCTCCACTTT

abundance: .
j_gene: TRBJ2-7
d_gene: .
v_gene: TRBV2
CDR3aa: CASIRTARYEQYF
CDR3nt: TGTGCCAGCATCCGGACAGCTCGTTACGAGCAGTACTTC

abundance: .
j_gene: TRBJ2-5
d_gene: .
v_gene: TRBV5-1
CDR3aa: CASSLGAGRETQYF
CDR3nt: TGCGCCAGCAGCTTAGGGGCGGGGAGAGAGACCCAGTACTTC

abundance: .
j_gene: TRBJ1-1
d_gene: .
v_gene: TRBV19
CDR3aa: CASSIARTENTEAFF
CDR3nt: TGTGCCAGTAGTATAGCTCGGACAGAGAACACTGAAGCTTTCTTT

abundance: .
j_gene: TRBJ2-1
d_gene: TRBD2
v_gene: TRBV7-9
CDR3aa: CASSSGGGNEQFF
CDR3nt: TGTGCCAGCAGCTCTGGCGGGGGCAATGAGCAGTTCTTC

abundance: .
j_gene: TRBJ1-2
d_gene: TRBD1
v_gene: TRBV19
CDR3aa: CASRTATGGDGYTF
CDR3nt: TGTGCCAGTAGAACCGCTACAGGGGGCGATGGCTACACCTTC

abundance: .
j_gene: TRBJ2-7
d_gene: TRBD2
v_gene: TRBV10-1
CDR3aa: CASSTHLRLAGEIHEQYF
CDR3nt: TGCGCCAGCAGTACTCACCTAAGACTAGCGGGGGAGATCCACGAGCAGTACTTC

abundance: .
j_gene: TRBJ1-2
d_gene: .
v_gene: TRBV6-5
CDR3aa: CASTSAFLRAYGYTF
CDR3nt: TGTGCCAGCACCAGCGCTTTCTTGCGCGCGTATGGCTACACCTTC

abundance: .
j_gene: TRBJ1-3
d_gene: .
v_gene: TRBV4-1
CDR3aa: CASSQDLGRGRTGNTIYF
CDR3nt: TGCGCCAGCAGCCAAGATTTGGGCAGGGGTCGAACTGGAAACACCATATATTTT

abundance: .
j_gene: TRBJ1-6
d_gene: .
v_gene: TRBV6-5
CDR3aa: CASSYSWATGPLHF
CDR3nt: TGTGCCAGCAGTTACTCTTGGGCCACGGGGCCCCTCCACTTT

abundance: .
j_gene: TRBJ1-6
d_gene: .
v_gene: TRBV6-6
CDR3aa: CASSSGQGNSPLHF
CDR3nt: TGTGCCAGCAGCTCGGGACAAGGCAATTCACCCCTCCACTTT

abundance: .
j_gene: TRBJ2-7
d_gene: .
v_gene: TRBV28
CDR3aa: CASSFSWADSQAYEQYF
CDR3nt: TGTGCCAGCAGTTTCTCCTGGGCGGACAGCCAAGCCTACGAGCAGTACTTC

abundance: .
j_gene: TRBJ1-1
d_gene: .
v_gene: TRBV28
CDR3aa: CASNLGGGSMNTEAFF
CDR3nt: TGTGCCAGCAACTTGGGCGGGGGCTCTATGAACACTGAAGCTTTCTTT

abundance: .
j_gene: TRBJ1-2
d_gene: .
v_gene: TRBV7-2
CDR3aa: CASSLLPDYLNGYTF
CDR3nt: TGTGCCAGTAGCTTATTGCCAGATTATCTGAATGGCTACACCTTC

abundance: .
j_gene: TRBJ2-7
d_gene: TRBD1
v_gene: TRBV10-2
CDR3aa: CASSEEGQASYEQYF
CDR3nt: TGCGCCAGCAGTGAAGAGGGACAGGCCTCCTACGAGCAGTACTTC

abundance: few
j_gene: TRBJ2-7
d_gene: TRBD1
v_gene: TRBV5-4
CDR3aa: CASSHGQGAYEQYF
CDR3nt: TGTGCCAGCAGCCACGGACAGGGGGCGTACGAGCAGTACTTC

abundance: .
j_gene: TRBJ2-4
d_gene: TRBD2
v_gene: TRBV29-1
CDR3aa: CSVDSGGANIQYF
CDR3nt: TGCAGCGTTGACAGCGGGGGGGCCAACATTCAGTACTTC

abundance: few
j_gene: TRBJ2-7
d_gene: .
v_gene: TRBV6-6
CDR3aa: CASSYSNYEQYF
CDR3nt: TGTGCCAGCAGTTACTCTAACTACGAGCAGTACTTC

abundance: .
j_gene: TRBJ2-2
d_gene: TRBD1
v_gene: TRBV30
CDR3aa: CAWSVGRGRLTGELFF
CDR3nt: TGTGCCTGGAGTGTAGGAAGGGGGCGCTTGACCGGGGAGCTGTTTTTT

abundance: .
j_gene: TRBJ1-2
d_gene: .
v_gene: TRBV29-1
CDR3aa: CSVAIDPRAYGYTF
CDR3nt: TGCAGCGTCGCGATAGATCCCCGTGCCTATGGCTACACCTTC

abundance: .
j_gene: TRBJ1-3
d_gene: .
v_gene: TRBV19
CDR3aa: CASSHQNSGNTIYF
CDR3nt: TGTGCCAGTAGCCACCAGAACTCTGGAAACACCATATATTTT

abundance: .
j_gene: TRBJ2-2
d_gene: .
v_gene: TRBV9
CDR3aa: CASSRQEVTGELFF
CDR3nt: TGTGCCAGCAGCCGACAGGAGGTCACCGGGGAGCTGTTTTTT

abundance: .
j_gene: TRBJ1-1
d_gene: TRBD1
v_gene: TRBV2
CDR3aa: CASSEVLQGARTEAFF
CDR3nt: TGTGCCAGCAGTGAAGTCCTCCAGGGGGCGCGTACTGAAGCTTTCTTT

abundance: .
j_gene: TRBJ2-7
d_gene: TRBD2
v_gene: TRBV15
CDR3aa: CATSRVLGGDEQYF
CDR3nt: TGTGCCACCAGCAGAGTTTTGGGAGGGGACGAGCAGTACTTC

abundance: .
j_gene: TRBJ1-1
d_gene: .
v_gene: TRBV5-1
CDR3aa: CASRSGTSKATEAFF
CDR3nt: TGCGCCAGCAGGTCGGGGACTTCAAAAGCCACTGAAGCTTTCTTT